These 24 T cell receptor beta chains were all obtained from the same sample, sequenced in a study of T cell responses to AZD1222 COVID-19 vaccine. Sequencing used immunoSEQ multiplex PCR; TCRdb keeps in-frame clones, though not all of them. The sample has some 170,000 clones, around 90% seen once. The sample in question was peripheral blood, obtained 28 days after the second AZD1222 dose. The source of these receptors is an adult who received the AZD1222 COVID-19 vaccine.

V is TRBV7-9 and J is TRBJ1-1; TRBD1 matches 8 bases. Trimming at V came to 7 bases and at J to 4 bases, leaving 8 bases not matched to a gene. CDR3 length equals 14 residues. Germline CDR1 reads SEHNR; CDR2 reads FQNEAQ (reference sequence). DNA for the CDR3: TGTGCCAGCAACAACAGGGGGAAGAGCACTGAAGCTTTCTTT. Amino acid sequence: CASNNRGKSTEAFF.

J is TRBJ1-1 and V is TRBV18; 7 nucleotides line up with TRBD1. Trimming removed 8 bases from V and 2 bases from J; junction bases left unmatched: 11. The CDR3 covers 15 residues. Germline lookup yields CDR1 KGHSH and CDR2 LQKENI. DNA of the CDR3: TGTGCCAGCCATATAAACAGGGGTGTTAACACTGAAGCTTTCTTT. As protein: CASHINRGVNTEAFF.

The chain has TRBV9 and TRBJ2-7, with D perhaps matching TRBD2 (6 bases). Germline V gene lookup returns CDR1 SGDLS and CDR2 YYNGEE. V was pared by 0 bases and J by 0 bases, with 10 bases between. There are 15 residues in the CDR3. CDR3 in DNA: TGTGCCAGCAGCGTAGGGAGGGTCAGCTCCTACGAGCAGTACTTC. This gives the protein CASSVGRVSSYEQYF.

Here the CDR3 DNA reads TGTGCCAGCAGCTCATTTAGCGGGACCCTACAAGAGACCCAGTACTTC. Amino acid sequence: CASSSFSGTLQETQYF. This chain joins TRBV11-2 and TRBJ2-5; 8 bases align to TRBD2. Germline CDR1 and CDR2: SGHAT and FQNNGV. V trimming: 4 bases; J trimming: 2 bases; junction bases outside the gene matches: 9. The CDR3 has 16 residues.

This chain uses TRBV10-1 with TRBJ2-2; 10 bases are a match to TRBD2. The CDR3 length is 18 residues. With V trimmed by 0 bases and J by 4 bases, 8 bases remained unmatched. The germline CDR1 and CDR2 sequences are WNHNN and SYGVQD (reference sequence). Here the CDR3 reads CASSESASGGLRTGELFF. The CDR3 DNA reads TGCGCCAGCAGTGAGTCGGCTAGCGGGGGCCTTCGCACCGGGGAGCTGTTTTTT.

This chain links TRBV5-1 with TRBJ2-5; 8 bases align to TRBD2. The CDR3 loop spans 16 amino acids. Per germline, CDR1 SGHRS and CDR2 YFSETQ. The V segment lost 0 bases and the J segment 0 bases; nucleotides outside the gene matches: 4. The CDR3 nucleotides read TGCGCCAGCAGCTTGGAGGAACTAGCGGACCAAGAGACCCAGTACTTC. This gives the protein CASSLEELADQETQYF.

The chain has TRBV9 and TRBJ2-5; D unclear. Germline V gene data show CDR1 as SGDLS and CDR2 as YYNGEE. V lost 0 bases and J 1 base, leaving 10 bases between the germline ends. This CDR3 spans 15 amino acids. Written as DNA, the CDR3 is TGTGCCAGCAGCGTAGAAGGGAACCCCCAAGAGACCCAGTACTTC. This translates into CASSVEGNPQETQYF. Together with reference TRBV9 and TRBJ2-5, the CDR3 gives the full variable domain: DSGVTQTPKHLITATGQRVTLRCSPRSGDLSVYWYQQSLDQGLQFLIQYYNGEERAKGNILERFSAQQFPDLHSELNLSSLELGDSALYFCASSVEGNPQETQYFGPGTRLLVL.

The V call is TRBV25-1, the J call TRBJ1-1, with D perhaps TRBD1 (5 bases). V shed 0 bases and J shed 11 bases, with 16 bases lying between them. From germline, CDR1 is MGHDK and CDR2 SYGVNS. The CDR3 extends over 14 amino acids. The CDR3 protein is CASSEYMAGGGAFF. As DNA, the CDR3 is TGTGCCAGCAGTGAATATATGGCGGGTGGGGGGGCTTTCTTT.

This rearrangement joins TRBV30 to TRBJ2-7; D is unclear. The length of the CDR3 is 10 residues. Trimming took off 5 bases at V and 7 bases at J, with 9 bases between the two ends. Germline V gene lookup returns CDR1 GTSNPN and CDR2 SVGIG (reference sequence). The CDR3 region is CAWGMGEQYF. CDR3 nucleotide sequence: TGTGCCTGGGGCATGGGGGAGCAGTACTTC.

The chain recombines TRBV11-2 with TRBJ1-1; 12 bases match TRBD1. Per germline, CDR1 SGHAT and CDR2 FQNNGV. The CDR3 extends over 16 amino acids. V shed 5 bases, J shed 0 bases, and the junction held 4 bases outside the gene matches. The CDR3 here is CASSQGTGGMNTEAFF. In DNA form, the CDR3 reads TGTGCCAGCAGCCAAGGGACAGGGGGCATGAACACTGAAGCTTTCTTT.

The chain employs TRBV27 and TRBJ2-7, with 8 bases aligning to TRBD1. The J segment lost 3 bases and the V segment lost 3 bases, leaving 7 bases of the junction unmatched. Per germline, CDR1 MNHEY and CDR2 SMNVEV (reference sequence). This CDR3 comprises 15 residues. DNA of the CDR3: TGTGCCAGCAGTTTTGGGCAGGGGGCTAACTACGAGCAGTACTTC. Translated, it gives CASSFGQGANYEQYF.

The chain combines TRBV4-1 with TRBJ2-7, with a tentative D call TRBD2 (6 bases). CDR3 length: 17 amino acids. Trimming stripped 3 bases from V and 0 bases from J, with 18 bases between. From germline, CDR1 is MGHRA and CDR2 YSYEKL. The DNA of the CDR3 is TGCGCCAGCAGCCATGAACCCGGGACTCAGAGCTCCTACGAGCAGTACTTC. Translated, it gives CASSHEPGTQSSYEQYF.

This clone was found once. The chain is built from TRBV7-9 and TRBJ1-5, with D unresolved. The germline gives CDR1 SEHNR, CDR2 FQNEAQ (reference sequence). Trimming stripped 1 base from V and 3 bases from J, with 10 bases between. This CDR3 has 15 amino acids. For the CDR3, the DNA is TGTGCCAGCAGCTTAGGGGCAGGCCACAATCAGCCCCAGCATTTT. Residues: CASSLGAGHNQPQHF.

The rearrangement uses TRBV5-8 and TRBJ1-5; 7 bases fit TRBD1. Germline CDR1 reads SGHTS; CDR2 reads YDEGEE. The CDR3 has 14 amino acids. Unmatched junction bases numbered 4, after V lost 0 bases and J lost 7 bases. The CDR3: CASSLDRGYQPQHF. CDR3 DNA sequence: TGTGCCAGCAGCTTGGACAGGGGATACCAGCCCCAGCATTTT.

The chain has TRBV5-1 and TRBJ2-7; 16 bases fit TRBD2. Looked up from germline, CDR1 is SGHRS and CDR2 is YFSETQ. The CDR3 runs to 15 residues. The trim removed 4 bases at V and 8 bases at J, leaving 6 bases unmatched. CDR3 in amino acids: CASSTGTSGGDQQYF. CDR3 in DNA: TGCGCCAGCAGCACCGGGACTAGCGGGGGGGATCAGCAGTACTTC.

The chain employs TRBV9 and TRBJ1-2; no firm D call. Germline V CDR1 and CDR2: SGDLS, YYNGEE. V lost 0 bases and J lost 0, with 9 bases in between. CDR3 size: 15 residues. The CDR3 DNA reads TGTGCCAGCAGCGTAGGGACCGAAGCTAACTATGGCTACACCTTC. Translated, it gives CASSVGTEANYGYTF.

CDR3 sequence reads: CASSEVADTVNTEAFF. In nucleotides, the CDR3 is TGCGCCAGCAGTGAAGTGGCCGATACCGTGAACACTGAAGCTTTCTTT. The rearrangement links TRBV10-2 to TRBJ1-1, with D hard to call. Germline values: CDR1 WSHSY, CDR2 SAAADI. CDR3 length: 16 amino acids. Between the trimmed V and J ends, which lost 3 bases and 0 bases, there was a span of 14 bases.

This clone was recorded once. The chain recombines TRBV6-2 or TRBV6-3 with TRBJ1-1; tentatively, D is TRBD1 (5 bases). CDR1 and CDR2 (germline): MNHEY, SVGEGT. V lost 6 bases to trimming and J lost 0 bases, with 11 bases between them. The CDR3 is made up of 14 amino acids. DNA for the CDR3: TGTGCCAGCAGCCAGCAGGGTATGAACACTGAAGCTTTCTTT. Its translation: CASSQQGMNTEAFF.

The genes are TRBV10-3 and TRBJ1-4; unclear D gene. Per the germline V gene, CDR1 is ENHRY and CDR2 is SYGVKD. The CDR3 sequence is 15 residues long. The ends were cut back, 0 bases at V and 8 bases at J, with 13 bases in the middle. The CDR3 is CAISESSRIFEKLFF. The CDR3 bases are TGTGCCATCAGTGAGTCGAGCCGGATCTTCGAAAAACTGTTTTTT.

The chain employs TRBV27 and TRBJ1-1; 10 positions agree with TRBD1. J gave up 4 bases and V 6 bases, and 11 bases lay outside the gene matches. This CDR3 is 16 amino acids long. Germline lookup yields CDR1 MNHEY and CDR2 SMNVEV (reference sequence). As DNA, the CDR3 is TGTGCCAGCAGGACAGACAGGGGGCGCGTAGGCACTGAAGCTTTCTTT. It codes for CASRTDRGRVGTEAFF.

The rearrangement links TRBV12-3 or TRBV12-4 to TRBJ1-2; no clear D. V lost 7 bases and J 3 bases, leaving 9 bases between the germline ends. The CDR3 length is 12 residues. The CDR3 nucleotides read TGTGCCAGCACATCCGGCGACTATGGCTACACCTTC. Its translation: CASTSGDYGYTF.

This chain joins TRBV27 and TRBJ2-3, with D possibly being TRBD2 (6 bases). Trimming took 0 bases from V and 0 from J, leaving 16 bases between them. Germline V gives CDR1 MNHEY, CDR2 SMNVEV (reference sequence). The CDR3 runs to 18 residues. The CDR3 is CASSLSFPGGASTDTQYF. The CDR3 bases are TGTGCCAGCAGTTTATCCTTCCCTGGAGGGGCTAGCACAGATACGCAGTATTTT.

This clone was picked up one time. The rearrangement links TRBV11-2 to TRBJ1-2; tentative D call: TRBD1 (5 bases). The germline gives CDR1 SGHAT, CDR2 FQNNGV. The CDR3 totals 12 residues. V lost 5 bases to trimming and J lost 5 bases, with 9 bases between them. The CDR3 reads CASSLDIYGYTF. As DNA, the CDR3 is TGTGCCAGCAGCCTGGACATATATGGCTACACCTTC.

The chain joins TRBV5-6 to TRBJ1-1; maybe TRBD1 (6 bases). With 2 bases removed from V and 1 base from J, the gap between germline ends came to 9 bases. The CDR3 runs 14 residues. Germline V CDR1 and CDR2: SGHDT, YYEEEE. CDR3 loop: CASSFGGWNTEAFF. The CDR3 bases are TGTGCCAGCAGCTTTGGGGGCTGGAACACTGAAGCTTTCTTT.